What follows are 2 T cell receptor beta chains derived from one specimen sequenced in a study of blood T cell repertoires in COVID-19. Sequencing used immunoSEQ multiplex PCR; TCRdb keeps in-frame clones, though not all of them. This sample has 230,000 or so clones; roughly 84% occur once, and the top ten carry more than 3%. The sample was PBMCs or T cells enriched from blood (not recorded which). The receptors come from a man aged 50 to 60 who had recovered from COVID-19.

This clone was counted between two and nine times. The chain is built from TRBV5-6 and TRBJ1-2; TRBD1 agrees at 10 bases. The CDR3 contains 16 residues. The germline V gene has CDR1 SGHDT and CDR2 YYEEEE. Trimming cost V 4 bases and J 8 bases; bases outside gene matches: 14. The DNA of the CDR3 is TGTGCCAGCAGCCTTCAGTCCAGACAGGGGGCGTGGGGCTACACCTTC. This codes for CASSLQSRQGAWGYTF. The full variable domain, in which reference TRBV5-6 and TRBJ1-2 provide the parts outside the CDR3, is DAGVTQSPTHLIKTRGQQVTLRCSPKSGHDTVSWYQQALGQGPQFIFQYYEEEERQRGNFPDRFSGHQFPNYSSELNVNALLLGDSALYLCASSLQSRQGAWGYTFGSGTRLTVV.

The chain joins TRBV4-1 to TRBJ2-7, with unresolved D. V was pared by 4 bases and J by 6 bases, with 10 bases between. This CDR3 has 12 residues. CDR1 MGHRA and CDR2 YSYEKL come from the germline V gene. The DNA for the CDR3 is TGCGCCAGCAGCCCCGAACGAGGCGAGCAGTACTTC. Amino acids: CASSPERGEQYF.